Listed below are T cell receptor beta chains from one sample, sequenced in a study of blood T cell repertoires in COVID-19. Using immunoSEQ multiplex PCR, the repertoire was profiled, and TCRdb retains in-frame clones only, with some absent. The table has about 240,000 clones, around 85% seen once. The sequenced material came from PBMCs or T cells enriched from blood (not recorded which). These receptors were taken from a woman aged 40 to 55 with acute COVID-19. Each CDR3 is given with its conserved first and last residue. Each record gives: clone size, J gene, D gene, V gene, CDR3 protein, CDR3 DNA. The D gene is left open where the match is weak. Clone size is shown for a subset of rows, as once, few, many or a class of expanded clone.

. | TRBJ1-2 | . | TRBV3-1/TRBV3-2 | CASSNDYNYGYTF | TGTGCCAGCTCTAACGATTATAACTATGGCTACACCTTC
. | TRBJ2-3 | TRBD2 | TRBV3-1/TRBV3-2 | CASSPLTSGTDTQYF | TGTGCCAGCAGCCCCCTCACTAGCGGCACAGATACGCAGTATTTT
. | TRBJ1-5 | . | TRBV6-5 | CASSSRGGNQPQHF | TGTGCCAGCAGTTCCCGGGGTGGCAATCAGCCCCAGCATTTT
. | TRBJ2-7 | TRBD1 | TRBV5-4 | CASSLGTGDEQYF | TGTGCCAGCAGCCTAGGGACAGGGGACGAGCAGTACTTC
. | TRBJ2-5 | . | TRBV29-1 | CSVRTGPETQYF | TGCAGCGTGCGAACAGGTCCGGAGACCCAGTACTTC
. | TRBJ1-3 | . | TRBV5-6 | CASRPTGTGNTIYF | TGTGCCAGCAGACCTACAGGTACTGGAAACACCATATATTTT
once | TRBJ2-7 | TRBD2 | TRBV10-3 | CAISELAGFNEQYF | TGTGCCATCAGTGAACTAGCGGGATTCAACGAGCAGTACTTC
. | TRBJ2-1 | TRBD2 | TRBV11-3 | CASSLEGTSGLYNEQFF | TGTGCCAGCAGCTTAGAAGGGACTAGCGGACTATACAATGAGCAGTTCTTC
. | TRBJ2-1 | TRBD2 | TRBV6-2/TRBV6-3 | CASSYGRETEQFF | TGTGCCAGCAGTTATGGGCGGGAGACTGAGCAGTTCTTC
. | TRBJ2-3 | . | TRBV27 | CASSILATSTDTQYF | TGTGCCAGCAGTATCCTAGCGACTAGCACAGATACGCAGTATTTT
. | TRBJ2-4 | . | TRBV2 | CASRSLLAKNIQYF | TGTGCCAGCAGGTCCCTTTTGGCCAAAAACATTCAGTACTTC
. | TRBJ2-7 | TRBD2 | TRBV5-1 | CASSTTSGRSYEQYF | TGCGCCAGCAGCACGACTAGCGGGAGATCCTACGAGCAGTACTTC
. | TRBJ2-2 | . | TRBV9 | CASSATSSVTGELFF | TGTGCCAGCAGCGCCACTAGCTCGGTCACCGGGGAGCTGTTTTTT
. | TRBJ1-2 | TRBD1 | TRBV3-1/TRBV3-2 | CASSPDRAGGYTF | TGTGCCAGCAGTCCGGACAGGGCCGGCGGCTACACCTTC
. | TRBJ1-5 | TRBD1 | TRBV5-1 | CASSLVTGMNQPQHF | TGCGCCAGCAGCTTGGTGACAGGGATGAATCAGCCCCAGCATTTT
. | TRBJ2-5 | . | TRBV19 | CASSSRDKETQYF | TGTGCCAGTAGTTCCCGGGACAAAGAGACCCAGTACTTC
. | TRBJ2-7 | . | TRBV30 | CASLPDSSYEQYF | TGTGCCTCTTTACCGGACTCCTCCTACGAGCAGTACTTC
. | TRBJ2-1 | . | TRBV7-2 | CASSLRAGWIQFF | TGTGCCAGCAGCTTAAGAGCGGGTTGGATTCAGTTCTTC
. | TRBJ2-1 | TRBD2 | TRBV27 | CASTGGRRAYNEQFF | TGTGCCAGCACGGGAGGTCGACGGGCCTACAATGAGCAGTTCTTC
. | TRBJ1-1 | TRBD1 | TRBV18 | CASSPWTGVTNTEAFF | TGTGCCAGCTCACCTTGGACAGGGGTAACCAACACTGAAGCTTTCTTT
. | TRBJ2-3 | . | TRBV5-6 | CASSQGSTDTQYF | TGTGCCAGCAGCCAGGGGAGCACAGATACGCAGTATTTT
. | TRBJ2-2 | . | TRBV16 | CASSQLLASAEAGELFF | TGTGCCAGCAGCCAACTGTTAGCCTCGGCCGAGGCCGGGGAGCTGTTTTTT
once | TRBJ2-7 | . | TRBV2 | CASGREQTYEQYF | TGTGCCAGTGGCCGGGAACAGACCTACGAGCAGTACTTC
. | TRBJ1-2 | . | TRBV9 | CASSTGTVGYTF | TGTGCCAGCAGCACAGGGACCGTTGGCTACACCTTC
. | TRBJ2-2 | TRBD2 | TRBV6-1 | CASSEVDAGAPGELFF | TGTGCCAGCAGTGAAGTGGATGCGGGAGCACCCGGGGAGCTGTTTTTT
. | TRBJ1-4 | . | TRBV5-6 | CASSFRVPNEKLFF | TGTGCCAGCAGCTTCCGGGTCCCTAATGAAAAACTGTTTTTT
. | TRBJ2-5 | . | TRBV11-3 | CASSLVGRGQETQYF | TGTGCCAGCAGCCTCGTTGGTAGGGGCCAAGAGACCCAGTACTTC
. | TRBJ2-7 | . | TRBV9 | CASSLGGELYEQYF | TGTGCCAGCAGCCTGGGGGGAGAGCTCTACGAGCAGTACTTC
. | TRBJ2-7 | TRBD2 | TRBV14 | CASSQEWSLAGGRGEQYF | TGTGCCAGCAGCCAAGAGTGGAGTCTAGCGGGAGGGCGAGGGGAGCAGTACTTC
. | TRBJ2-2 | TRBD2 | TRBV7-3 | CASSATSGNTGELFF | TGTGCCAGCAGCGCGACTAGCGGGAACACCGGGGAGCTGTTTTTT
. | TRBJ1-1 | . | TRBV19 | CASIEDGVYTEAFF | TGTGCCAGTATTGAGGACGGGGTGTACACTGAAGCTTTCTTT
. | TRBJ2-7 | TRBD2 | TRBV27 | CASTVKSGSSYEQYF | TGTGCCAGCACCGTCAAAAGCGGGAGCAGCTACGAGCAGTACTTC
. | TRBJ2-5 | . | TRBV6-5 | CASRRGVQETQYF | TGTGCCAGCAGACGCGGGGTACAAGAGACCCAGTACTTC
. | TRBJ2-5 | . | TRBV5-1 | CASSGGLGQETQYF | TGCGCCAGCAGCGGGGGACTTGGGCAAGAGACCCAGTACTTC
. | TRBJ1-5 | . | TRBV18 | CASSPGQGNQPQHF | TGTGCCAGCTCACCAGGGCAGGGGAATCAGCCCCAGCATTTT
. | TRBJ2-7 | TRBD1 | TRBV5-1 | CASSLTGVNYEQYF | TGCGCCAGCAGCTTAACAGGGGTCAACTACGAGCAGTACTTC